This TCR beta chain was identified during a study of OX40 agonist ivuxolimab in advanced cancers. This CDR3 spans 15 amino acids. V lost 5 bases to trimming and J lost 1 base, with 14 bases between them. Germline values: CDR1 MGHDK, CDR2 SYGVNS. Sequencing used immunoSEQ multiplex PCR; TCRdb keeps in-frame clones, though not all of them. The data hold 55,000 to 60,000 clones, with 84% observed a single time. This rearrangement joins TRBV25-1 to TRBJ1-1; D ambiguous. Sample: CD4+ or CD8+ T cells sorted from blood, taken in a trial of the OX40 agonist ivuxolimab. This receptor was identified in an adult with an advanced solid tumor such as melanoma, head and neck, liver or kidney cancer. CDR3 coding DNA: TGTGCCAGCAGTCCCCTGGCAGGTGCGAACACTGAAGCTTTCTTT. Its translation: CASSPLAGANTEAFF.